This TCR beta chain was obtained from a study of monozygotic twins with inflammatory bowel disease. UMIs were attached via template switching, each with a 6-nucleotide sample barcode. TCRdb reprocessed the 5' RACE reads and keeps a single row for each CDR3 protein, giving no DNA. Seen in this sample are fewer than 110,000 distinct CDR3 sequences; the ten most common clones hold roughly 1.8%. Germline CDR1 reads SGHTA; CDR2 reads FQGNSA. The CDR3 has 14 residues. The J gene is TRBJ2-7, the V gene TRBV7-2; the D gene TCRdb calls, TRBD1, cannot be checked with no DNA. This TCR was recovered from a human donor with ulcerative colitis or Crohn's disease, or a healthy co-twin of an affected twin (not recorded which). The sequencing sample was made of blood. Here the CDR3 reads CASSSQGAAYEQYF.